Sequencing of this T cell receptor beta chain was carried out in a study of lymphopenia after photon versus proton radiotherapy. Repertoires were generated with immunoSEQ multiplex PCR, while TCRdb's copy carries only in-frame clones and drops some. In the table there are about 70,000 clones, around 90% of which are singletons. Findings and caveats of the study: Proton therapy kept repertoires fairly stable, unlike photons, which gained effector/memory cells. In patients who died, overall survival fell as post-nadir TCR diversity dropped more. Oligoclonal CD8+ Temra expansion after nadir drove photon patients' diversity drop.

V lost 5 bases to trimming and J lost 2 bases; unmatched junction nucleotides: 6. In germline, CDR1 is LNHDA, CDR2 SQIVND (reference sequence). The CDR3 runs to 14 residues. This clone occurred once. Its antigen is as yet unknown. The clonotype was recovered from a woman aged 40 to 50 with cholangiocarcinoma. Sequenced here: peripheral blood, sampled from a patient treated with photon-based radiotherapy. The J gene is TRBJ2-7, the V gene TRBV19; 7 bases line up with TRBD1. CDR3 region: CASSGYRGAYEQYF. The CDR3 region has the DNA TGTGCCAGTAGTGGATACAGGGGTGCCTACGAGCAGTACTTC.